Listed here is a single TCR beta chain. Cohort 3 donors counted as recovered after two negative PCRs, clearance, or resolved symptoms. This specimen belongs to a study of blood T cell repertoires in COVID-19. Study context: The samples span acute and convalescent COVID-19 from the United States, Italy and Spain. T cells, B-cell-depleted T cells, or PBMCs provided the cDNA or gDNA that served as material.

This CDR3 has 14 residues. Losses at the gene ends were 4 bases for V and 5 bases for J; bases not matched to a gene: 10. Germline CDR1 reads SQVTM; CDR2 reads ANQGSEA. In the study's own analysis: Reference gene primers were amplified, and this amplification served to estimate nucleated cell counts. The method was immunoSEQ multiplex PCR; TCRdb's version includes in-frame clones alone and lacks a portion of them. V, J and clone size reflect that table, while D and trimming were determined from the DNA. The sample lists about 400,000 clones; around nine tenths were seen once. The gene calls are TRBV29-1 and TRBJ1-2; 7 bases match TRBD1. The specimen was PBMCs or T cells enriched from blood (not recorded which). The TCR originated in a woman in her 50s who had recovered from COVID-19. CDR3 coding DNA: TGCAGCGTTGCGAGACAGGGATTGGAATATGGCTACACCTTC. The encoded protein is CSVARQGLEYGYTF.